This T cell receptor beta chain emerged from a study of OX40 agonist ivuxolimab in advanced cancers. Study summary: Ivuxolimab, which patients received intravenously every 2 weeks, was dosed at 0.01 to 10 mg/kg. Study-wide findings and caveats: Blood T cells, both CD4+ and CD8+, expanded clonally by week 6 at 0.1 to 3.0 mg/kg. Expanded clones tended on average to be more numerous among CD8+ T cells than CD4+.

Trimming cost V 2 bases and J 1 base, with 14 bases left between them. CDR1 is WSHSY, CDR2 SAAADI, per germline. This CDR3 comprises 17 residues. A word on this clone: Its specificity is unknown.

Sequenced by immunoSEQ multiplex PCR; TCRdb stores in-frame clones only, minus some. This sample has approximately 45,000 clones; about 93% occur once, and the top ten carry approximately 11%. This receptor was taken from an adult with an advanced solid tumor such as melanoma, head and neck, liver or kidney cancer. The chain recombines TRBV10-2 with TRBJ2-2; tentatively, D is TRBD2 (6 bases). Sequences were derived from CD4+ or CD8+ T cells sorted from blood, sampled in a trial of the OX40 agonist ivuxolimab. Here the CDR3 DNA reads TGCGCCAGCAGTGAGATAGCGGCTAAAGGGAACACCGGGGAGCTGTTTTTT. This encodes CASSEIAAKGNTGELFF.